A single sample is the source of the 25 T cell receptor beta chains below, sequenced in a study of blood T cell repertoires in COVID-19. Assay used: immunoSEQ multiplex PCR; TCRdb lists only in-frame clones, some missing. Of 130,000 or so clones listed, 88% were seen once; the top ten hold 7.6%. Source material: peripheral blood. All receptors come from a man between 50 and 59 years old with acute or convalescent COVID-19.

The genes are TRBV6-5 and TRBJ2-7; weak D call: TRBD1 (6 bases). CDR3 size: 15 residues. Germline V lookup: CDR1 MNHEY, CDR2 SVGAGI. V was cut by 6 bases and J by 3 bases, with 18 bases left in between. The CDR3, as DNA: TGTGCCAGCAGGCCAACCCAGGGGTTGGACTACGAGCAGTACTTC. This encodes CASRPTQGLDYEQYF.

The rearrangement joins TRBV2 to TRBJ1-6; 11 positions agree with TRBD1. Germline CDR1 reads SNHLY; CDR2 reads FYNNEI. Trimming cost V 6 bases and J 6 bases; bases outside gene matches: 4. This CDR3 comprises 15 residues. The CDR3 is CASRPGTGGNSPLHF. CDR3 nucleotides: TGTGCCAGCAGGCCCGGGACAGGGGGTAATTCACCCCTCCACTTT.

This chain links TRBV5-4 with TRBJ1-2, with a weak D call TRBD1 (6 bases). V dropped 2 bases and J dropped 7 bases, with 15 bases sitting between them. CDR3 length: 14 amino acids. Germline CDR1 and CDR2: SGHNT and YYREEE (reference sequence). The CDR3 sequence is CASSFGDRLGGYTF. In DNA, the CDR3 is TGTGCCAGCAGCTTTGGTGACAGGCTAGGTGGCTACACCTTC.

This chain uses TRBV5-5 with TRBJ1-3; no firm D call. This CDR3 is 15 amino acids long. Germline loops: CDR1 SGHKS, CDR2 YYEKEE (reference sequence). Trimming left V 6 bases short and J 0 bases short, with 13 bases between. Written as DNA, the CDR3 is TGTGCCAGCACCCTAGACGGCTTCTCTGGAAACACCATATATTTT. It specifies CASTLDGFSGNTIYF.

The sample holds one count of this clone. The chain combines TRBV7-9 with TRBJ1-2; 8 bases align to TRBD1. J lost 4 bases, V lost 5 bases, and 9 bases had no gene match. The CDR3 runs 15 residues. Germline assignment: CDR1 SEHNR and CDR2 FQNEAQ (reference sequence). CDR3 coding DNA: TGTGCCAGCAGCGAAGACAGGGGCTTCGGCTATGGCTACACCTTC. Residues: CASSEDRGFGYGYTF.

The genes are TRBV5-1 and TRBJ2-5; perhaps TRBD1 as D (5 bases). The CDR3 extends over 16 amino acids. The V and J ends lost 0 bases and 1 base respectively, with 13 bases between them. Germline V gene sequence: CDR1 SGHRS, CDR2 YFSETQ. The CDR3 region is CASSLEGRALQETQYF. CDR3 bases: TGCGCCAGCAGCTTGGAAGGCAGGGCCCTCCAAGAGACCCAGTACTTC.

Comments on this clone: The same CDR3 is also encoded by other DNA sequences in this sample. The rearrangement links TRBV3-1 (or the pseudogene TRBV3-2) to TRBJ1-5; tentatively, D is TRBD1 (6 bases). V was cut by 1 base and J by 0 bases, with 7 bases left in between. Germline V gene sequence: CDR1 LGHDT, CDR2 YNNKEL (reference sequence). The CDR3 is made up of 15 amino acids. CDR3 DNA sequence: TGTGCCAGCAGCCAAGGACAGGATAGCAATCAGCCCCAGCATTTT. Its translation: CASSQGQDSNQPQHF.

The chain joins TRBV5-8 to TRBJ1-4; D ambiguous. V lost 0 bases, J lost 5 bases, and 5 bases lay in between. CDR1 SGHTS and CDR2 YDEGEE come from the germline V gene. CDR3 length: 13 residues. CDR3 residues: CASSLDKNEKLFF. Here the CDR3 DNA reads TGTGCCAGCAGCTTGGACAAGAATGAAAAACTGTTTTTT.

The chain couples TRBV12-3 or TRBV12-4 to TRBJ1-2, with D unresolved. The V end was cut by 5 bases, the J end by 8 bases, with 9 bases between. There are 11 residues in the CDR3. The CDR3 nucleotides read TGTGCCAGCAGTGGGCGGGAGGGCTACACCTTC. Translating gives CASSGREGYTF.

V gene TRBV24-1 combines with J gene TRBJ2-2, with 8 nucleotides matching TRBD1. The CDR3 contains 15 residues. CDR1 KGHDR and CDR2 SFDVKD come from the germline V gene. J gave up 9 bases and V 2 bases, and 7 bases lay outside the gene matches. CDR3 DNA sequence: TGTGCCACCAGTGATTCAGGGGCAGGGGGCCGGGAGCTGTTTTTT. Its protein product is CATSDSGAGGRELFF.

The rearrangement uses TRBV10-1 and TRBJ2-1; a possible D gene is TRBD2 (5 bases). CDR1 is WNHNN, CDR2 SYGVQD, per germline (reference sequence). V dropped 0 bases and J dropped 4 bases, with 10 bases sitting between them. This CDR3 region has 15 residues. CDR3 loop: CASSESRLAYNEQFF. CDR3 nucleotide sequence: TGCGCCAGCAGTGAGTCCCGGCTAGCTTACAATGAGCAGTTCTTC.

This clone was counted once. No conserved phenylalanine or tryptophan ends this CDR3, so it is likely a read error. No DNA is shown, since the ends of the CDR3 on it are uncertain; the CDR3 is the one TCRdb lists. This chain connects TRBV6-4 to TRBJ2-7; the tabulated D call, TRBD1, remains unverified against the DNA. 10 amino acids form the CDR3, both terminal residues included. Germline assignment: CDR1 MRHNA and CDR2 SNTAGT. CDR3: CASTAGTGGY.

The gene calls are TRBV6-2 or TRBV6-3 and TRBJ1-2; D is unresolved. This CDR3 is built from 12 residues. With 5 bases removed from V and 11 bases from J, the gap between germline ends came to 15 bases. From germline, CDR1 is MNHEY and CDR2 SVGEGT. CDR3 bases: TGTGCCAGCAGTGCCAATAAACTGGAGTACACCTTC. It encodes CASSANKLEYTF.

V gene TRBV11-2 combines with J gene TRBJ2-5; 7 nucleotides agree with TRBD1. The length of the CDR3 is 14 residues. Trimming at V came to 4 bases and at J to 5 bases, leaving 7 bases not matched to a gene. Germline V gene data show CDR1 as SGHAT and CDR2 as FQNNGV. The CDR3 DNA reads TGTGCCAGCAGCTCGCCTCGCAGGGGGGAGACCCAGTACTTC. Its protein product is CASSSPRRGETQYF.

The V gene is TRBV29-1, the J gene TRBJ1-5; D may be TRBD1 (6 bases). The CDR3 has 15 residues. V lost 6 bases and J lost 0, with 15 bases in between. The V gene's germline CDR1 is SQVTM and CDR2 ANQGSEA. CDR3 amino acids: CSVPVGAYSNQPQHF. The CDR3 DNA follows: TGCAGCGTCCCCGTGGGGGCTTATAGCAATCAGCCCCAGCATTTT.

The rearrangement uses TRBV27 and TRBJ2-5; 9 bases are a match to TRBD2. V gave up 6 bases and J gave up 9 bases; unmatched junction bases: 8. CDR3 length equals 13 residues. CDR1 and CDR2 from the germline V gene are MNHEY and SMNVEV (reference sequence). Here the CDR3 reads CASSLTSGGPQYF. The CDR3 DNA is TGTGCCAGCAGCTTGACTAGCGGTGGTCCCCAGTACTTC.

V gene TRBV27 combines with J gene TRBJ1-5; D is unresolved. With 3 bases removed from V and 3 bases from J, the gap between germline ends came to 12 bases. The length of the CDR3 is 15 residues. The germline CDR1 and CDR2 sequences are MNHEY and SMNVEV (reference sequence). CDR3 sequence (DNA): TGTGCCAGCAGTTTCCTGGCTCGGGACAATCAGCCCCAGCATTTT. This sequence encodes CASSFLARDNQPQHF.

This clone was observed a few times. V gene TRBV11-2 combines with J gene TRBJ2-7, with 9 bases lining up with TRBD1. Trimming cost V 5 bases and J 1 base; bases outside gene matches: 3. This CDR3 has 14 amino acids. CDR1 is SGHAT, CDR2 FQNNGV, per germline. CDR3 loop: CASSATGGSYEQYF. For the CDR3, the DNA is TGTGCCAGCAGCGCGACAGGGGGGTCCTACGAGCAGTACTTC.

The chain combines TRBV20-1 with TRBJ1-1; TRBD1 agrees at 7 bases. Looked up from germline, CDR1 is DFQATT and CDR2 is SNEGSKA (reference sequence). Germline trimming cut 5 bases from V and 11 bases from J; bases unmatched to any gene: 8. The CDR3 length is 11 residues. The CDR3 loop is CSASFDRDAFF. DNA for the CDR3: TGCAGTGCTTCCTTCGACAGGGACGCTTTCTTT.

In the case of this clone: Other DNA sequences from this sample encode an identical CDR3 as well. The chain is built from TRBV11-2 and TRBJ1-5; 9 nucleotides line up with TRBD1. V was clipped by 5 bases and J by 7 bases; unmatched bases: 6. The CDR3 runs 14 residues. Germline assignment: CDR1 SGHAT and CDR2 FQNNGV. DNA for the CDR3: TGTGCCAGCAGCCTCGACAGGGGGGGCCAGCCCCAGCATTTT. It yields the protein CASSLDRGGQPQHF.

The V gene is TRBV5-1, the J gene TRBJ2-2, with D possibly being TRBD1 (6 bases). In germline, CDR1 is SGHRS, CDR2 YFSETQ. The ends were cut back, 4 bases at V and 0 bases at J, with 13 bases in the middle. The CDR3 totals 16 residues. The CDR3 spells CASSLTGHPNTGELFF. In DNA form, the CDR3 reads TGCGCCAGCAGCCTGACAGGACACCCGAACACCGGGGAGCTGTTTTTT.

The V gene is TRBV29-1, the J gene TRBJ1-1; D remains unclear. Germline V CDR1 and CDR2: SQVTM, ANQGSEA. Trimming took off 5 bases at V and 4 bases at J, with 11 bases between the two ends. The CDR3 is made up of 12 amino acids. The DNA of the CDR3 is TGCAGCGTTTTAGGCCGGGGCACTGAAGCTTTCTTT. Its protein is CSVLGRGTEAFF.

Details on this clone: The same CDR3 is also encoded by other DNA sequences in this sample. The genes are TRBV5-1 and TRBJ2-7; maybe TRBD1 (5 bases). The V end was cut by 6 bases, the J end by 2 bases, with 12 bases between. The CDR3 covers 13 residues. Germline V lookup: CDR1 SGHRS, CDR2 YFSETQ. The CDR3 loop reads CASTSGLTYEQYF. The CDR3 DNA is TGCGCCAGCACCTCAGGGCTAACCTACGAGCAGTACTTC. The whole variable domain, filled in from reference TRBV5-1 and TRBJ2-7, reads KAGVTQTPRYLIKTRGQQVTLSCSPISGHRSVSWYQQTPGQGLQFLFEYFSETQRNKGNFPGRFSGRQFSNSRSEMNVSTLELGDSALYLCASTSGLTYEQYFGPGTRLTVT.

The chain uses TRBV29-1 and TRBJ2-5; a weak D match, TRBD2 (6 bases). CDR1 is SQVTM, CDR2 ANQGSEA, per germline. CDR3 length equals 11 residues. CDR3: CAGSRQETQYF. For the CDR3, the DNA is TGCGCCGGGAGTCGCCAAGAGACCCAGTACTTC.

This clone came up a few times. CDR3 bases: TGTGCCTGGTCTCCGGGACTAGCATCTAGCACAGATACGCAGTATTTT. This gives the protein CAWSPGLASSTDTQYF. The chain recombines TRBV30 with TRBJ2-3, with 9 positions matching TRBD2. The CDR3 covers 16 residues. V lost 5 bases, J lost 0 bases, and 9 bases stayed unmatched. Germline CDR1 GTSNPN, CDR2 SVGIG (reference sequence).